This TCR beta chain was captured by sequencing in a study of shared clonotypes between healthy human individuals. Sorted subsets were amplified in replicate PCRs using around 220 ng DNA, around 30,000 T cell genomes. Produced via immunoSEQ multiplex PCR; TCRdb's table is partial and in-frame only. The sample has a few million clones, over 85% seen once. Terminally differentiated effector memory CD45RA+ cells were excluded from the naive CD8 cells, which were CD45RO-negative and positively selected for CCR7. A remark on this clone: The antigen remains undetermined.

Study-wide points: Blood alone was sampled, and tissue repertoires likely differ. Of the naive CD4 clonotypes, around 5.2% were shared across a few donors.

Sample: naive CD8+ T cells from PBMCs. This clonotype was obtained from a man aged 18 to 29 in good health. Some clones in this sample may be carry-over from other donors' samples.

This chain's CDR3 is CASTPLTEEGYTF. The CDR3 nucleotides are TGTGCCAGCACCCCCCTGACAGAGGAAGGCTACACCTTC. The gene calls are TRBV11-2 and TRBJ1-2, with D possibly being TRBD1 (5 bases). Germline V gene lookup returns CDR1 SGHAT and CDR2 FQNNGV. The CDR3 spans 13 residues. Trimming removed 7 bases from V and 8 bases from J, with 17 bases in between.